Listed below are T cell receptor beta chains from one sample, sequenced in a study of blood T cell repertoires in COVID-19. The protocol was immunoSEQ multiplex PCR, while the TCRdb copy is restricted to in-frame clones and leaves out a portion. The repertoire holds around 150,000 clones, with about 93% as singletons. The source material was peripheral blood. The receptors here all came from a woman aged 50 to 60 with acute or convalescent COVID-19. CDR3s include the opening cysteine and the closing phenylalanine or tryptophan. Each record gives: V gene, CDR3 protein.

V gene: TRBV28; CDR3 protein: CASSSLETGGAEAFF
V gene: TRBV13; CDR3 protein: CASSYRQSNQPQHF
V gene: TRBV7-8; CDR3 protein: CASSLAGSTGELFF
V gene: TRBV4-1; CDR3 protein: CASSQLGLAGNTIYF
V gene: TRBV21-1; CDR3 protein: CASIMNTEAFF
V gene: TRBV7-9; CDR3 protein: CASSPPGAGEAFF
V gene: TRBV12-3/TRBV12-4; CDR3 protein: CASSFNPSGEQFF
V gene: TRBV19; CDR3 protein: CASSSPGQGLFHQPQHF
V gene: TRBV7-9; CDR3 protein: CASSPRRDLNTEAFF
V gene: TRBV29-1; CDR3 protein: CSVEGGQVEAFF
V gene: TRBV19; CDR3 protein: CASSTSDRVYGYTF
V gene: TRBV5-1; CDR3 protein: CASSFRRMSEGSEKLFF
V gene: TRBV4-2; CDR3 protein: CASSQGGAGVFTDTQYF
V gene: TRBV5-6; CDR3 protein: CASRGDSGANVLTF
V gene: TRBV18; CDR3 protein: CASSALQGASNQPQHF
V gene: TRBV6-1; CDR3 protein: CASSELREPNSPLHF
V gene: TRBV5-4; CDR3 protein: CASSPGGENYGYTF
V gene: TRBV21-1; CDR3 protein: CASSSKGGSLNTEAFF
V gene: TRBV28; CDR3 protein: CASTVNLRYGYTF
V gene: TRBV7-2; CDR3 protein: CASSLAAGSRGNEQFF
V gene: TRBV6-5; CDR3 protein: CASAAGTVAVSLHF
V gene: TRBV28; CDR3 protein: CASSLIIPRDRGLNEQFF
V gene: TRBV2; CDR3 protein: CASSEFGGPNTGELFF
V gene: TRBV5-1; CDR3 protein: CASSLRQGADEAFF
V gene: TRBV5-4; CDR3 protein: CASSGTGELPYEQYF
V gene: TRBV9; CDR3 protein: CASSVTGVNTGELFF
V gene: TRBV19; CDR3 protein: CASSIAPSSNQPQHF
V gene: TRBV18; CDR3 protein: CASSPRRQGENGYTF
V gene: TRBV30; CDR3 protein: CACVGGDRLLYGYTF